This T cell receptor beta chain originates from a study of blood T cell repertoires in COVID-19. Study-wide background: Spain, Italy and the United States supplied samples that represented acute and convalescent COVID-19. T cells, B-cell-depleted T cells, or PBMCs provided the cDNA or gDNA that served as material.

This CDR3 region has 17 residues. V lost 4 bases to trimming and J lost 6 bases; unmatched junction nucleotides: 8. Per the germline V gene, CDR1 is MDHEN and CDR2 is SYDVKM. Original processing notes: The authors estimated nucleated cell counts from reference gene primer amplification. The data were produced by immunoSEQ multiplex PCR, yet TCRdb's version contains in-frame clones alone and is incomplete. Clone size and V and J calls were adopted from that table, with D and trimming inferred from the DNA. The sample has more than 50,000 clones, around 87% seen once. Sequencing input: peripheral blood. The clonotype was recovered from a human donor in a cohort sampled during active COVID-19. The chain carries TRBV28 and TRBJ2-6, with 11 bases that match TRBD2. The CDR3, as DNA: TGTGCCAGCAGTTCTCTAGCGGGAGGTACTCCGGCCAACGTCCTGACTTTC. Amino acid sequence: CASSSLAGGTPANVLTF.